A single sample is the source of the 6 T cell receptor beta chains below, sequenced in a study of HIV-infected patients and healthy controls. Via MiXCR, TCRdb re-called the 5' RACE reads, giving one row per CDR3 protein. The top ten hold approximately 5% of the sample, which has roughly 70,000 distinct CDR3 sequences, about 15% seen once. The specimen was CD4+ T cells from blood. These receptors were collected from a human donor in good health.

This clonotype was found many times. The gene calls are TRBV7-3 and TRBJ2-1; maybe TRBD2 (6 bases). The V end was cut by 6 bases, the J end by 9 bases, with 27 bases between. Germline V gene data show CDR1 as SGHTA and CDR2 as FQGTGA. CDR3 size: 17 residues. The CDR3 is CASSSITNPRKAGEQFF. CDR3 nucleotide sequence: TGTGCCAGCAGTTCTATCACTAACCCCCGAAAAGCGGGTGAGCAGTTCTTC.

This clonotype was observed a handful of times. The CDR3 here is CASSDHREKEQYF. The CDR3 coding sequence is TGTGCCAGCAGTGACCACAGGGAGAAGGAGCAGTACTTC. The rearrangement uses TRBV6-6 and TRBJ2-7; TRBD1 might be the D (6 bases). V was trimmed by 5 bases and J by 7 bases, leaving 15 bases between them. Germline assignment: CDR1 MNHNY and CDR2 SVGAGI (reference sequence). This CDR3 comprises 13 residues.

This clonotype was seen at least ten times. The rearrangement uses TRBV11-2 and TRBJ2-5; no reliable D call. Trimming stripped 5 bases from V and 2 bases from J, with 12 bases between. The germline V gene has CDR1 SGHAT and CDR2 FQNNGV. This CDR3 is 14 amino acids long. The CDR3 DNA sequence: TGTGCCAGCAGCCGATTAGGACGGCAAGAGACCCAGTACTTC. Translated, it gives CASSRLGRQETQYF. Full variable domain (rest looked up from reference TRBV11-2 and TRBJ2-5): EAGVAQSPRYKIIEKRQSVAFWCNPISGHATLYWYQQILGQGPKLLIQFQNNGVVDDSQLPKDRFSAERLKGVDSTLKIQPAKLEDSAVYLCASSRLGRQETQYFGPGTRLLVL.

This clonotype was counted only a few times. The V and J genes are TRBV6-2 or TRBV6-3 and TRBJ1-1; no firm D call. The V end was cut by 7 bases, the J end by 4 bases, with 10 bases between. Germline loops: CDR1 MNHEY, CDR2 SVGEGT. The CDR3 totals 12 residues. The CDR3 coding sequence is TGTGCCAGCAACGAGAGGAGCACTGAAGCTTTCTTT. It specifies CASNERSTEAFF.

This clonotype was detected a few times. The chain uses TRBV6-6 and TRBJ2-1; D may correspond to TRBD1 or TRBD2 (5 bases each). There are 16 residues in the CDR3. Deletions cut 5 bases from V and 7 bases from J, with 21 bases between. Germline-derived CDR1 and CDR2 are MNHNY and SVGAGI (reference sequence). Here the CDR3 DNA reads TGTGCCAGCAGTAGTAATCGGGACGGACGGCGGAATGAGCAGTTCTTC. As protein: CASSSNRDGRRNEQFF.

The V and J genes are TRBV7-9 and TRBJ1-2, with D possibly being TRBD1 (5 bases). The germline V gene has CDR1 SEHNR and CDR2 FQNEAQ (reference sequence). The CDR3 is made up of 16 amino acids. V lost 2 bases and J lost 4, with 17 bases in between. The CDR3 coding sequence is TGTGCCAGCAGCTTATCCGGAAATCGACAGCTCTATGGCTACACCTTC. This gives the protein CASSLSGNRQLYGYTF. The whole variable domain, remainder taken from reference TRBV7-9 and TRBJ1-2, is DTGVSQNPRHKITKRGQNVTFRCDPISEHNRLYWYRQTLGQGPEFLTYFQNEAQLEKSRLLSDRFSAERPKGSFSTLEIQRTEQGDSAMYLCASSLSGNRQLYGYTFGSGTRLTVV.